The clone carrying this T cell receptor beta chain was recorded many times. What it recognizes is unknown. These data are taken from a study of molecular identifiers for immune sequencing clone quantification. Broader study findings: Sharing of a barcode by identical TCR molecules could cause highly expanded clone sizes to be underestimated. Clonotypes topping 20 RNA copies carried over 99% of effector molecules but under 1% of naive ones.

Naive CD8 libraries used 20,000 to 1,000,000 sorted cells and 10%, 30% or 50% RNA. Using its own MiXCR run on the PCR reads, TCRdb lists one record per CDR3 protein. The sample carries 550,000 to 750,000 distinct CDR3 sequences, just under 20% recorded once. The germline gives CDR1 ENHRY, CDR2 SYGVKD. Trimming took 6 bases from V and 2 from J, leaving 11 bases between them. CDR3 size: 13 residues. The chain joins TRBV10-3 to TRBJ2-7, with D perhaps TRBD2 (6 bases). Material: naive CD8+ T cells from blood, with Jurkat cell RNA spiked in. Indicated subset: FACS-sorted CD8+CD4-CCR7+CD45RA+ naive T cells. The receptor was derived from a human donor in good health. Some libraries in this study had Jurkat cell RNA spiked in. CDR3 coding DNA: TGTGCCATCAGGGGACTTGGGGCCTACGAGCAGTACTTC. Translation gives CAIRGLGAYEQYF.